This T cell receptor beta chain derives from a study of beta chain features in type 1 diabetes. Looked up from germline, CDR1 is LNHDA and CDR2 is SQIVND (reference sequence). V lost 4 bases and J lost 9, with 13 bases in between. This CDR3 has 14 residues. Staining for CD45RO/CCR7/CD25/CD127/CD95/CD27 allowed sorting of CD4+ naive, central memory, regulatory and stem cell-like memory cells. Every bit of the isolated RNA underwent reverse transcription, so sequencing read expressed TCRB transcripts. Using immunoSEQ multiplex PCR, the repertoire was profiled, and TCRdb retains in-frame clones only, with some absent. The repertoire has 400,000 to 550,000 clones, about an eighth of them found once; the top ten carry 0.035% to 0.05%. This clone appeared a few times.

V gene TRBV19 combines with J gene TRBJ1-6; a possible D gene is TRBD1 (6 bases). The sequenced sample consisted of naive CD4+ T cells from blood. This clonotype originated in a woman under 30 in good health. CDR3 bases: TGTGCCAGTAGTAATGGACAGCTAGCTTCACCCCTCCACTTT. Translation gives CASSNGQLASPLHF.